The 14 T cell receptor beta chains presented below share a single source sample, sequenced in a study of blood T cell repertoires in COVID-19 (TCRdb year 2020). Receptors were amplified or captured by the immunoSEQ multiplex PCR assay. TCRdb took over this immuneACCESS table, retaining in-frame rearrangements with V and J assigned. Such tables are incomplete; in checked studies, under half of the missing clones stem from an unresolved V gene, and the remainder is unexplained. In this sample the table shows 75,000 to 95,000 clones, about 74% of which occur a single time. Of the sample, 3% to 4% falls within the top ten clones. The sequenced material came from peripheral blood. The receptor source for this set is a man between 65 and 85 years old with COVID-19, enrolled during active disease.

This chain joins TRBV2 and TRBJ1-4; D not certain. The germline V and J ends were trimmed by 7 bases and 2 bases, with 11 bases remaining between them. Germline V gives CDR1 SNHLY, CDR2 FYNNEI. There are 14 residues in the CDR3. The CDR3 sequence is CASTEGVTNEKLFF. The CDR3 DNA is TGTGCCAGCACCGAGGGAGTGACTAATGAAAAACTGTTTTTT.

Details on this clone: The same CDR3 also results from other DNA sequences found in this sample. The chain recombines TRBV9 with TRBJ2-2, with D possibly TRBD2 on 6 matching bases. Germline values: CDR1 SGDLS, CDR2 YYNGEE. The CDR3 spans 15 residues. V lost 2 bases to trimming and J lost 1 base, with 9 bases between them. This chain's CDR3 is CASSVGTVNTGELFF. Written as DNA, the CDR3 is TGTGCCAGCAGCGTCGGGACTGTGAACACCGGGGAGCTGTTTTTT.

This clone came up once. The gene calls are TRBV7-6 and TRBJ2-7, with TRBD2 matching over 7 bases. The V segment lost 0 bases and the J segment 2 bases; nucleotides outside the gene matches: 4. Germline V lookup: CDR1 SGHVS, CDR2 FNYEAQ. This CDR3 region has 15 residues. The CDR3 sequence is CASSLAGGTTYEQYF. The CDR3 DNA is TGTGCCAGCAGCTTAGCGGGGGGGACGACCTACGAGCAGTACTTC.

The chain carries TRBV7-2 and TRBJ2-1; 7 bases are shared with TRBD2. V dropped 2 bases and J dropped 0; count of bases not matched to a gene: 7. The germline V gene encodes CDR1 SGHTA and CDR2 FQGNSA. The CDR3 has 17 amino acids. CDR3 loop: CASSLYSSGISYNEQFF. The CDR3 DNA reads TGTGCCAGCAGCTTATATTCTAGCGGCATCTCCTACAATGAGCAGTTCTTC.

This clone has a single count. This chain connects TRBV7-3 to TRBJ2-1, with 8 bases that match TRBD2. Unmatched junction bases numbered 8, after V lost 2 bases and J lost 8 bases. Germline V lookup: CDR1 SGHTA, CDR2 FQGTGA. This CDR3 has 15 amino acids. DNA of the CDR3: TGTGCCAGCAGCTTAGCGACGGGAGGGCCCGATGAGCAGTTCTTC. The encoded protein is CASSLATGGPDEQFF.

The chain carries TRBV10-3 and TRBJ2-4; D call uncertain. V lost 0 bases, J lost 7 bases, and 10 bases lay in between. This CDR3 comprises 14 residues. Germline V gene lookup returns CDR1 ENHRY and CDR2 SYGVKD. CDR3: CAISESYQANIQYF. CDR3 DNA: TGTGCCATCAGTGAGTCGTACCAGGCGAACATTCAGTACTTC.

This chain uses TRBV5-1 with TRBJ2-7, with 7 bases matching TRBD1. CDR1 SGHRS and CDR2 YFSETQ come from the germline V gene. The CDR3 is made up of 15 amino acids. Losses at the gene ends were 4 bases for V and 0 bases for J; bases not matched to a gene: 7. DNA of the CDR3: TGCGCCAGCAGCGACGGGACAGTATACTCCTACGAGCAGTACTTC. Translating it yields CASSDGTVYSYEQYF.

The V and J genes are TRBV11-3 and TRBJ2-1; 10 positions agree with TRBD2. The CDR3 loop spans 15 amino acids. The germline V gene has CDR1 SGHNT and CDR2 YENEEA. V shed 5 bases, J shed 5 bases, and the junction held 6 bases outside the gene matches. CDR3 sequence: CASSKLAGANNEQFF. The CDR3 bases are TGTGCCAGCAGCAAGCTAGCGGGAGCTAACAATGAGCAGTTCTTC.

This clone was detected once. The CDR3 spells CASSPVEGSEQFF. CDR3 in DNA: TGTGCCAGCAGCCCAGTTGAGGGCAGTGAGCAGTTCTTC. This chain uses TRBV9 with TRBJ2-1; D perhaps matches TRBD2 (5 bases). The CDR3 has 13 amino acids. From germline, CDR1 is SGDLS and CDR2 YYNGEE. With 4 bases removed from V and 9 bases from J, the gap between germline ends came to 14 bases. The full variable domain, its missing parts supplied by reference TRBV9 and TRBJ2-1, is DSGVTQTPKHLITATGQRVTLRCSPRSGDLSVYWYQQSLDQGLQFLIQYYNGEERAKGNILERFSAQQFPDLHSELNLSSLELGDSALYFCASSPVEGSEQFFGPGTRLTVL.

This clone was recorded a few times. The chain has TRBV3-1 (or the pseudogene TRBV3-2) and TRBJ1-1; 10 positions match TRBD1. Germline loops: CDR1 LGHDT, CDR2 YNNKEL (reference sequence). The CDR3 contains 14 residues. Germline trimming cut 4 bases from V and 5 bases from J; bases unmatched to any gene: 4. CDR3 sequence (DNA): TGTGCCAGCAGCCTCGGGACAGGGGAAACTGAAGCTTTCTTT. It specifies CASSLGTGETEAFF.

This clone was seen a handful of times. The chain links TRBV3-1 (or the pseudogene TRBV3-2) to TRBJ2-7; D is possibly TRBD1 (6 bases). V lost 1 base, J lost 3 bases, and 13 bases lay in between. The CDR3 runs to 15 residues. The germline V gene encodes CDR1 LGHDT and CDR2 YNNKEL (reference sequence). For the CDR3, the DNA is TGTGCCAGCAGCCAAGCACAGGGTAGGATCTACGAGCAGTACTTC. This sequence encodes CASSQAQGRIYEQYF.

The rearrangement uses TRBV5-5 and TRBJ2-1; D gene ambiguous. There are 13 residues in the CDR3. Germline assignment: CDR1 SGHKS and CDR2 YYEKEE (reference sequence). Trimming removed 4 bases from V and 7 bases from J, with 12 bases in between. This chain's CDR3 is CASSRDWLNEQFF. For the CDR3, the DNA is TGTGCCAGCAGCCGTGACTGGTTGAATGAGCAGTTCTTC. Filled out from reference TRBV5-5 and TRBJ2-1, the complete variable domain reads DAGVTQSPTHLIKTRGQQVTLRCSPISGHKSVSWYQQVLGQGPQFIFQYYEKEERGRGNFPDRFSARQFPNYSSELNVNALLLGDSALYLCASSRDWLNEQFFGPGTRLTVL.

The chain links TRBV7-3 to TRBJ2-7; 8 positions agree with TRBD2. J lost 0 bases, V lost 2 bases, and 0 bases had no gene match. From germline, CDR1 is SGHTA and CDR2 FQGTGA. The CDR3 length is 14 residues. For the CDR3, the DNA is TGTGCCAGCAGCTTAGCGGGGGGCTCCTACGAGCAGTACTTC. This gives the protein CASSLAGGSYEQYF.

The chain uses TRBV6-4 and TRBJ1-1; D might be TRBD1 (6 bases). V was trimmed by 0 bases and J by 4 bases, leaving 9 bases between them. Germline assignment: CDR1 MRHNA and CDR2 SNTAGT. CDR3 length: 14 residues. The CDR3 bases are TGTGCCAGCAGTGACTCGAGCAGGGGCACTGAAGCTTTCTTT. Translation gives CASSDSSRGTEAFF.